This T cell receptor (beta chain) was profiled in a study of cytomegalovirus exposure and HLA in healthy donors. General study findings and limits: The study recorded 164 TCR beta chains that were cytomegalovirus-associated. Researchers left out some V segments, among them TRBV6-2 and TRBV6-3, as indistinguishable. The authors considered a cluster of highly shared sequence variants likely to be a sequencing artifact.

As regards this clone: What it recognizes is unknown.

The CDR3 has 17 amino acids. Per germline, CDR1 MDHEN and CDR2 SYDVKM. Between the trimmed V and J ends, which lost 4 bases and 0 bases, there was a span of 18 bases. The PCR employed 60 Vbeta primers together with 13 Jbeta primers. Original handling: A later analysis counted around 80 million unique TCR beta chains, about 11 million shared. Here immunoSEQ multiplex PCR was the method, and the copy in TCRdb shows in-frame clones only, minus some. Clone size and the V and J calls come from that table; the DNA yielded D and trimming. This repertoire shows 190,000 or so clones, about four fifths found once; its top ten account for about a tenth.

The source is a woman aged 45 to 65 in good health and CMV-seropositive. The J gene is TRBJ1-1, the V gene TRBV28; tentative D call: TRBD1 (5 bases). Input material: PBMCs. The CDR3 region is CASSSIPSTEMNTEAFF. In nucleotides, the CDR3 is TGTGCCAGCAGTTCAATACCATCGACAGAGATGAACACTGAAGCTTTCTTT.